In this sample, the clone carrying this T cell receptor beta chain turned up once. The cohort comprised adults aged about 18 to 100 years residing in 20 to 25 US areas. CDR1 is SGHRS and CDR2 is YFSETQ in the germline V gene. The CDR3 covers 14 residues. The V and J ends lost 0 bases and 4 bases respectively, with 10 bases between them. The data belong to a study of blood T cell repertoires in COVID-19. The protocol was immunoSEQ multiplex PCR, while the TCRdb copy is restricted to in-frame clones and leaves out a portion. The sample yields around 200,000 clones, around 89% seen once. The sample taken for sequencing was PBMCs or T cells enriched from blood (not recorded which). The clonotype originates from a woman younger than 45 who had recovered from COVID-19. V is TRBV5-1 and J is TRBJ1-1; D is unresolved. This CDR3 is CASSLAGGSTEAFF. The CDR3 DNA sequence: TGCGCCAGCAGCTTGGCGGGAGGCAGCACTGAAGCTTTCTTT.